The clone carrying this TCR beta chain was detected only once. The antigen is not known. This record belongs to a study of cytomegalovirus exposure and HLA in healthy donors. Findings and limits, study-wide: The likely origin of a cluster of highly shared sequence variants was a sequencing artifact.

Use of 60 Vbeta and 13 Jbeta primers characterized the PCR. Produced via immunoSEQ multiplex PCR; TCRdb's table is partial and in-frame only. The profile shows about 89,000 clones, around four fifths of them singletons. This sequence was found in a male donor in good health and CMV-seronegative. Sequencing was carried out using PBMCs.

The CDR3: CASGETGTSQETQYF. CDR3 DNA sequence: TGTGCCAGCGGAGAGACCGGGACATCCCAAGAGACCCAGTACTTC. This rearrangement joins TRBV11-2 to TRBJ2-5, with a weak D call TRBD1 (6 bases). Germline lookup yields CDR1 SGHAT and CDR2 FQNNGV. V lost 8 bases, J lost 1 base, and 17 bases lay in between. The length of the CDR3 is 15 residues.